This T cell receptor (beta chain) was found in a study of shared clonotypes between healthy human individuals. This clone was seen more than once but under ten times. Its antigen remains unidentified. A CD45RA-negative memory subset and a CD45RA+ naive subset were separated from the CD4+ cells. TCRdb's table, derived via immunoSEQ multiplex PCR, lists solely in-frame clones and lacks some. The profile covers approximately 1,000,000 clones, with around 82% appearing a single time and 0.4% to 0.55% taken by the ten largest. Overall study findings and caveats: How much donors shared clonotypes was expected to be affected by sequencing depth. As a rule, naive subsets had a larger estimated richness than memory subsets. Several donors had roughly 5.2% of their naive CD4 clonotypes in common.

This clonotype originated in a man aged 18 to 30 in good health. Some clones in this sample may be carry-over from other donors' samples. Material for sequencing was memory CD4+ T cells from PBMCs. Subset denoted: CD45RA-negative fraction.

This chain's CDR3 is CASSLETAAGKLFF. As DNA, the CDR3 is TGTGCCAGCAGCTTAGAGACCGCGGCGGGGAAACTGTTTTTT. V gene TRBV7-9 combines with J gene TRBJ1-4, with D hard to call. Germline V lookup: CDR1 SEHNR, CDR2 FQNEAQ (reference sequence). CDR3 length: 14 residues. V was pared by 1 base and J by 11 bases, with 14 bases between. The full variable domain, rest sourced from reference TRBV7-9 and TRBJ1-4, is DTGVSQNPRHKITKRGQNVTFRCDPISEHNRLYWYRQTLGQGPEFLTYFQNEAQLEKSRLLSDRFSAERPKGSFSTLEIQRTEQGDSAMYLCASSLETAAGKLFFGSGTQLSVL.